Included here is one T cell receptor beta chain sequence, with context. The antigen remains unidentified. The data were produced by immunoSEQ multiplex PCR, yet TCRdb's version contains in-frame clones alone and is incomplete. The sample has 15,000 to 20,000 clones, around 88% seen once. This sample is drawn from a study of T cells in localized non-small cell lung cancer. The V gene lost 0 bases and the J gene lost 8 bases, with 14 bases spanning the gap. The germline V gene has CDR1 SGDLS and CDR2 YYNGEE. There are 14 residues in the CDR3. Study observations and caveats: Density of T cells in blood, when higher, went with longer overall survival. Adjacent lung had a median roughly 61 of the 100 largest tumor clones. Investigators sequenced only a single tumor region, leaving heterogeneity possible. Of the tissues analyzed, uninvolved adjacent lung showed maximal T cell clonality, greater than tumor.

The sample here was peripheral blood, taken before any cancer treatment. The origin of this receptor is a male donor older than 55 with stage III lung adenocarcinoma. This rearrangement joins TRBV9 to TRBJ1-2; perhaps TRBD1 as D (6 bases). CDR3: CASSVVGTGHGYTF. Written as DNA, the CDR3 is TGTGCCAGCAGCGTAGTCGGTACAGGGCACGGCTACACCTTC.